This record covers a single T cell receptor beta chain. These data originate in a study of T cell clones after liver transplantation. The protocol was immunoSEQ multiplex PCR, while the TCRdb copy is restricted to in-frame clones and leaves out a portion. Of around 43,000 clones listed, 86% are singletons. The CDR3 length is 11 residues. The ends were cut back, 6 bases at V and 12 bases at J, with 12 bases in the middle. Germline V lookup: CDR1 KGHSH, CDR2 LQKENI. The source material was CD4+ T cells from blood, sampled 24 months after liver transplant. V and J are TRBV18 and TRBJ2-1, with a weak D call TRBD2 (5 bases). This TCR came from a human patient who received a liver transplant. Certain T cells may be donor cells from the graft. CDR3 region: CASSPEDLQFF. CDR3 in DNA: TGTGCCAGCTCCCCCGAGGACTTGCAGTTCTTC.